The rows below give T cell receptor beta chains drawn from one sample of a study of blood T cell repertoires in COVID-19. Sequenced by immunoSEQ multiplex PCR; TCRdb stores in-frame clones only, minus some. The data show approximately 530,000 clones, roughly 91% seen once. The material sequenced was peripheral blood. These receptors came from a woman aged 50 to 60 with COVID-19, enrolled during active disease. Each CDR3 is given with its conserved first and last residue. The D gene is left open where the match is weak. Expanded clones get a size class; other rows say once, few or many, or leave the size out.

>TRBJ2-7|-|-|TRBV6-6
CASSSHSGEQYF
TGTGCCAGCAGTTCGCATAGCGGCGAGCAGTACTTC
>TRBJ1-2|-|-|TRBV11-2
CASSLGPTNYGYTF
TGTGCCAGCAGCTTAGGTCCTACTAACTATGGCTACACCTTC
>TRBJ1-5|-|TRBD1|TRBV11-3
CASSPRQGSNQPQHF
TGTGCCAGCAGCCCCCGACAGGGTAGCAATCAGCCCCAGCATTTT
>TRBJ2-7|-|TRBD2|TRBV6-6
CASSRGGTYEQYF
TGTGCCAGCAGCCGGGGGGGGACCTACGAGCAGTACTTC
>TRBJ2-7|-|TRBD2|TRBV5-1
CASRPPAGLAGSEQYF
TGCGCCAGTCGACCCCCGGCGGGACTAGCGGGGAGCGAGCAGTACTTC
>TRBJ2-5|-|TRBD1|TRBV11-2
CASSPRQGYQETQYF
TGTGCCAGCAGCCCAAGACAGGGGTACCAAGAGACCCAGTACTTC
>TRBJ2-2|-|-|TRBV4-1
CASSQDGPRRPGELFF
TGCGCCAGCAGCCAAGACGGCCCTCGGAGACCCGGGGAGCTGTTTTTT
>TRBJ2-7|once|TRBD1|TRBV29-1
CSVKDGTGIAEQYF
TGCAGCGTTAAAGACGGGACAGGGATCGCCGAGCAGTACTTC
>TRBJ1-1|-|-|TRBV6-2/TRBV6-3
CASSSPGARNTEAFF
TGTGCCAGCAGTTCCCCAGGGGCGAGGAACACTGAAGCTTTCTTT
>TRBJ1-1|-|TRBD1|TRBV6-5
CASTEDRGNTEAFF
TGTGCCAGCACCGAGGACAGGGGGAACACTGAAGCTTTCTTT
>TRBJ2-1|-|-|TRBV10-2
CASRIQGNEQFF
TGCGCCAGCAGGATACAGGGCAATGAGCAGTTCTTC
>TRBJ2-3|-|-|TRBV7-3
CASSRGLSSSTDTQYF
TGTGCCAGCAGCCGGGGACTTTCGAGTAGCACAGATACGCAGTATTTT
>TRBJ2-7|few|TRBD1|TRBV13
CASSVWDRPYEQYF
TGTGCCAGCAGCGTTTGGGACAGGCCCTACGAGCAGTACTTC
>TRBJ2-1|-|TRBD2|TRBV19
CASSMVAGNNEQFF
TGTGCCAGTAGTATGGTAGCGGGGAACAATGAGCAGTTCTTC
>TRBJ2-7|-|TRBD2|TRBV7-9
CASSLIGGGSYEQYF
TGTGCCAGCAGCTTAATCGGGGGGGGCTCCTACGAGCAGTACTTC
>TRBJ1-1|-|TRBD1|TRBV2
CASSSTGTGTEAFF
TGTGCCAGCAGTTCGACAGGGACGGGCACTGAAGCTTTCTTT
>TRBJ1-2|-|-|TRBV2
CASSPGYGYTF
TGTGCCAGCAGTCCGGGCTATGGCTACACCTTC
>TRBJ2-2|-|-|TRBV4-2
CASSQDGSGAGELFF
TGTGCCAGCAGCCAAGATGGATCGGGGGCCGGGGAGCTGTTTTTT
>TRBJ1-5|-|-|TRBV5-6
CASSSATGNQPQHF
TGTGCCAGCAGCTCCGCTACAGGGAATCAGCCCCAGCATTTT
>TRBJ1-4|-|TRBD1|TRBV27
CASGDRGLLATNEKLFF
TGTGCCAGCGGTGACAGGGGGCTCCTTGCAACTAATGAAAAACTGTTTTTT
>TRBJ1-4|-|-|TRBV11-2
CASSLDSEKLFF
TGTGCCAGCAGCTTAGATAGTGAAAAACTGTTTTTT